These 32 T cell receptor beta chains originate from one sample sequenced in a study of T-cell reconstitution after alpha-beta-depleted transplantation in children. Preparation of the TCRbeta library used unique molecular identifiers. In TCRdb, the PCR reads were re-called with MiXCR into one record per CDR3 protein. Among about 400,000 distinct CDR3 sequences listed, roughly 22% were seen once. The sample was PBMCs from the stem cell graft donor, taken from the stem cell graft. The source of these receptors is a human donor who donated a stem cell graft to a child with acute myeloid leukemia.

The CDR3 loop is CASSLLDRAGNTIYF. The CDR3 coding sequence is TGTGCCAGCAGCTTATTAGACAGGGCTGGAAACACCATATATTTT. The chain links TRBV9 to TRBJ1-3, with TRBD1 matching over 7 bases. Losses at the gene ends were 4 bases for V and 2 bases for J; bases not matched to a gene: 6. The germline V gene encodes CDR1 SGDLS and CDR2 YYNGEE. The CDR3 runs to 15 residues.

V and J are TRBV20-1 and TRBJ2-7; possibly TRBD1 for D (6 bases). Germline V gene lookup returns CDR1 DFQATT and CDR2 SNEGSKA (reference sequence). The CDR3 sequence is 10 residues long. V lost 6 bases and J lost 11, with 14 bases in between. For the CDR3, the DNA is TGCAGTGCCCCCCAGGACAGAGAGTACTTC. This encodes CSAPQDREYF.

This clonotype has ten or more counts. The chain links TRBV29-1 to TRBJ2-7, with TRBD2 matching 9 bases. The CDR3 extends over 15 amino acids. With 4 bases clipped from V and 0 bases from J, the junction kept 7 bases outside the gene matches. Germline assignment: CDR1 SQVTM and CDR2 ANQGSEA. CDR3 in amino acids: CSVGLAEGSSYEQYF. Here the CDR3 DNA reads TGCAGCGTTGGACTAGCGGAGGGAAGCTCCTACGAGCAGTACTTC.

A few counts support this clonotype. J is TRBJ2-5 and V is TRBV27; 11 nucleotides match TRBD1. The J segment lost 2 bases and the V segment lost 7 bases, leaving 9 bases of the junction unmatched. Germline CDR1 and CDR2: MNHEY and SMNVEV (reference sequence). The CDR3 has 16 residues. CDR3 DNA sequence: TGTGCCAGCACCCGGAAGGGGACAGGGGGTCAAGAGACCCAGTACTTC. Its protein is CASTRKGTGGQETQYF.

In this sample, this clonotype turned up a few times. The chain's CDR3 is CASASGGGYTF. The CDR3 DNA reads TGTGCCAGCGCCTCCGGGGGAGGCTACACCTTC. The J gene is TRBJ1-2, the V gene TRBV12-3 or TRBV12-4; tentatively, D is TRBD1 (5 bases). Trimming shortened V by 8 bases and J by 8 bases, and 12 bases separated the two germline ends. This CDR3 region has 11 residues.

This clonotype has a count of ten or more. V and J are TRBV20-1 and TRBJ2-7, with TRBD2 matching over 9 bases. The CDR3 is 13 residues long. CDR1 is DFQATT and CDR2 is SNEGSKA in the germline V gene (reference sequence). With 5 bases clipped from V and 5 bases from J, the junction kept 7 bases outside the gene matches. The CDR3 sequence is CSAWIAGVHEQYF. CDR3 coding DNA: TGCAGTGCTTGGATAGCGGGAGTCCACGAGCAGTACTTC.

The CDR3 sequence: CASSFSGSMNIQYF. CDR3 DNA sequence: TGTGCCAGCAGCTTTAGCGGGAGTATGAACATTCAGTACTTC. The V call is TRBV7-9, the J call TRBJ2-4, with 9 bases matching TRBD2. V shed 3 bases, J shed 7 bases, and the junction held 4 bases outside the gene matches. Per the germline V gene, CDR1 is SEHNR and CDR2 is FQNEAQ (reference sequence). This CDR3 has 14 amino acids.

This clonotype was recorded at least ten times. This sequence joins TRBV20-1 and TRBJ1-1; 8 nucleotides line up with TRBD1. Germline V CDR1 and CDR2: DFQATT, SNEGSKA (reference sequence). V was clipped by 3 bases and J by 6 bases; unmatched bases: 6. The CDR3 extends over 13 amino acids. The CDR3 nucleotides read TGCAGTGCTAGTGACAGGGGTTTCGCTGAAGCTTTCTTT. Residues: CSASDRGFAEAFF.

This clonotype was detected a few times. The genes are TRBV20-1 and TRBJ2-1; 7 bases agree with TRBD1. Germline V gene data show CDR1 as DFQATT and CDR2 as SNEGSKA (reference sequence). J lost 3 bases, V lost 3 bases, and 8 bases had no gene match. This CDR3 has 15 amino acids. In DNA, the CDR3 is TGCAGTGCTAGCCCCCGGGACAGCCTCTACAATGAGCAGTTCTTC. Translated, it gives CSASPRDSLYNEQFF.

This clonotype occurred a few times. The chain employs TRBV5-5 and TRBJ1-3, with D maybe TRBD1 (6 bases). The CDR3 consists of 17 residues. Germline CDR1 reads SGHKS; CDR2 reads YYEKEE (reference sequence). The ends were cut back, 3 bases at V and 0 bases at J, with 16 bases in the middle. CDR3 in amino acids: CASSSPGTTRSGNTIYF. In nucleotides, the CDR3 is TGTGCCAGCAGCTCCCCCGGGACAACCCGCTCTGGAAACACCATATATTTT. The full variable domain, with the rest looked up from reference TRBV5-5 and TRBJ1-3, is DAGVTQSPTHLIKTRGQQVTLRCSPISGHKSVSWYQQVLGQGPQFIFQYYEKEERGRGNFPDRFSARQFPNYSSELNVNALLLGDSALYLCASSSPGTTRSGNTIYFGEGSWLTVV.

This clonotype was seen only a few times. V and J are TRBV12-3 or TRBV12-4 and TRBJ1-1; D gene unclear. The CDR3 length is 12 residues. Trimming took off 7 bases at V and 5 bases at J, with 11 bases between the two ends. The CDR3 is CASIQAGTEAFF. The DNA of the CDR3 is TGTGCCAGCATCCAGGCTGGGACTGAAGCTTTCTTT.

The table lists this clonotype with a few counts. The genes are TRBV29-1 and TRBJ2-1; tentative D call: TRBD1 (6 bases). The germline V gene has CDR1 SQVTM and CDR2 ANQGSEA. The CDR3 is 12 residues long. The germline V and J ends were trimmed by 6 bases and 2 bases, with 8 bases remaining between them. CDR3 bases: TGCAGCGTCGGACAGCCCTACAATGAGCAGTTCTTC. Protein: CSVGQPYNEQFF.

The genes are TRBV25-1 and TRBJ1-1, with D unclear. The CDR3 is 13 amino acids. Looked up from germline, CDR1 is MGHDK and CDR2 is SYGVNS. Trimming pared 3 bases from V and 9 bases from J, leaving 14 bases between. For the CDR3, the DNA is TGTGCCAGCAGTGAGGTTCGAGGATCTAAAGCTTTCTTT. This sequence encodes CASSEVRGSKAFF.

This clonotype was recorded a few times. V and J are TRBV29-1 and TRBJ2-3, with 9 bases fitting TRBD2. CDR1 and CDR2 (germline): SQVTM, ANQGSEA. CDR3 length equals 13 residues. The trim removed 8 bases at V and 2 bases at J, leaving 5 bases unmatched. CDR3 in amino acids: CSPAGGATDTQYF. The CDR3 nucleotides are TGCAGCCCTGCGGGGGGGGCCACAGATACGCAGTATTTT.

The CDR3 DNA is TGTGCCAGCAGCTCCGGGACTAAGGTTGATTACAATGAGCAGTTCTTC. Protein sequence: CASSSGTKVDYNEQFF. The chain links TRBV7-3 to TRBJ2-1, with 7 bases that match TRBD2. The CDR3 runs 16 residues. CDR1 SGHTA and CDR2 FQGTGA come from the germline V gene. V gave up 4 bases and J gave up 4 bases; unmatched junction bases: 10.

This clonotype was detected many times. The genes are TRBV12-3 or TRBV12-4 and TRBJ2-3; TRBD2 matches at 7 bases. With V trimmed by 3 bases and J by 2 bases, 5 bases remained unmatched. The CDR3 runs to 15 residues. Written as DNA, the CDR3 is TGTGCCAGCAGTTTTGCTAGCGGCTACACAGATACGCAGTATTTT. Protein: CASSFASGYTDTQYF.

Only a few counts were recorded for this clonotype. This sequence joins TRBV20-1 and TRBJ2-3; 7 bases are a match to TRBD2. Trimming removed 3 bases from V and 4 bases from J; junction bases left unmatched: 7. Germline loops: CDR1 DFQATT, CDR2 SNEGSKA (reference sequence). The CDR3 contains 14 residues. CDR3 amino acids: CSASNERDADTQYF. CDR3 coding DNA: TGCAGTGCTAGTAACGAGCGGGATGCAGATACGCAGTATTTT.

This clonotype occurred many times. V and J are TRBV27 and TRBJ2-1; D unresolved. The CDR3 totals 14 residues. Deletions cut 2 bases from V and 8 bases from J, with 13 bases between. Looked up from germline, CDR1 is MNHEY and CDR2 is SMNVEV (reference sequence). CDR3 DNA sequence: TGTGCCAGCAGTTTAAGACCTCAAGCATATGAGCAGTTCTTC. Encoded protein: CASSLRPQAYEQFF.

The genes are TRBV20-1 and TRBJ1-5; D is perhaps TRBD1 (5 bases). Trimming removed 0 bases from V and 0 bases from J, with 12 bases in between. CDR1 is DFQATT and CDR2 is SNEGSKA in the germline V gene (reference sequence). The CDR3 is 16 amino acids. CDR3 in amino acids: CSAREGAGPSNQPQHF. CDR3 DNA sequence: TGCAGTGCTAGAGAAGGGGCGGGTCCTAGCAATCAGCCCCAGCATTTT.

The gene calls are TRBV6-1 and TRBJ2-5; TRBD1 agrees at 9 bases. Germline trimming cut 3 bases from V and 5 bases from J; bases unmatched to any gene: 7. Per germline, CDR1 MNHNS and CDR2 SASEGT. This CDR3 has 15 residues. CDR3 coding DNA: TGTGCCAGCAGTGACCAGGCGACAGGGGGGGAGACCCAGTACTTC. Translation gives CASSDQATGGETQYF.

This chain links TRBV29-1 with TRBJ1-5; 7 bases fit TRBD1. Germline CDR1 SQVTM, CDR2 ANQGSEA. The CDR3 covers 13 residues. The junction had 6 bases not matched to a gene; V was cut back by 6 bases and J by 4 bases. The DNA for the CDR3 is TGCAGCGTCGCCGGGACAGATAATCAGCCCCAGCATTTT. It yields the protein CSVAGTDNQPQHF.

This clonotype was recorded a few times. J is TRBJ1-2 and V is TRBV7-2; perhaps TRBD1 as D (5 bases). This CDR3 comprises 12 residues. The ends were cut back, 4 bases at V and 7 bases at J, with 10 bases in the middle. The germline CDR1 and CDR2 sequences are SGHTA and FQGNSA. In nucleotides, the CDR3 is TGTGCCAGCAGCTCAGACGGGGGTGGCTACACCTTC. Protein sequence: CASSSDGGGYTF.

This clonotype was seen ten or more times. A read error may account for a junction end that differs from germline. The chain employs TRBV7-2 and TRBJ2-1, with a tentative D call TRBD2 (6 bases). The germline gives CDR1 SGHTA, CDR2 FQGNSA. The CDR3 extends over 14 amino acids. CDR3: CASSLDGSYNEQFF. As DNA, the CDR3 is TGTGCCAGCAGTTTAGACGGGAGTTACAATGAGCAGTTCTTC.

The sample holds a few counts of this clonotype. This chain uses TRBV12-3 or TRBV12-4 with TRBJ2-5; D is unresolved. The CDR3 consists of 11 residues. V was cut by 6 bases and J by 5 bases, with 7 bases left in between. The CDR3 region has the DNA TGTGCCAGCAGGGAAGGGGAGACCCAGTACTTC. Protein: CASREGETQYF.

The chain employs TRBV7-9 and TRBJ2-7; unclear D gene. From germline, CDR1 is SEHNR and CDR2 FQNEAQ (reference sequence). The CDR3 has 12 amino acids. V lost 8 bases and J 2 bases, leaving 10 bases between the germline ends. As DNA, the CDR3 is TGTGCCAGCGGCCGCTCCCCCTACGAGCAGTACTTC. This gives the protein CASGRSPYEQYF.

The chain uses TRBV20-1 and TRBJ2-1; 10 positions match TRBD2. V was clipped by 1 base and J by 5 bases; unmatched bases: 8. Germline CDR1 reads DFQATT; CDR2 reads SNEGSKA (reference sequence). This CDR3 is 16 amino acids long. This CDR3 reads CSARVRGTSVNNEQFF. The CDR3 DNA reads as TGCAGTGCTAGAGTGCGTGGGACTAGCGTAAACAATGAGCAGTTCTTC.

The chain is built from TRBV27 and TRBJ2-7, with TRBD1 matching 7 bases. The V and J ends lost 2 bases and 3 bases, in that order; junction bases with no gene match: 4. Germline V gene sequence: CDR1 MNHEY, CDR2 SMNVEV (reference sequence). The CDR3 sequence is 14 residues long. The CDR3 DNA sequence: TGTGCCAGCAGTTTAGCGACAGGGAGCTACGAGCAGTACTTC. Encoded protein: CASSLATGSYEQYF.

The chain recombines TRBV10-3 with TRBJ2-1; the match to TRBD1 covers 8 bases. The germline gives CDR1 ENHRY, CDR2 SYGVKD. Losses at the gene ends were 0 bases for V and 3 bases for J; bases not matched to a gene: 4. The length of the CDR3 is 16 residues. CDR3 sequence reads: CAISESQGAIYNEQFF. The CDR3 nucleotides are TGTGCCATCAGTGAGTCTCAGGGGGCCATCTACAATGAGCAGTTCTTC.

This clonotype has just a few counts. This chain uses TRBV20-1 with TRBJ2-6, with D possibly being TRBD1 (5 bases). Germline V gene lookup returns CDR1 DFQATT and CDR2 SNEGSKA (reference sequence). The V and J ends lost 6 bases and 2 bases respectively, with 11 bases between them. This CDR3 comprises 14 residues. CDR3 protein: CSARPGTGANVLTF. In DNA form, the CDR3 reads TGCAGTGCGAGACCAGGGACTGGGGCCAACGTCCTGACTTTC.

There are a few counts of this clonotype. V and J are TRBV10-3 and TRBJ2-1, with 8 bases matching TRBD2. Germline V CDR1 and CDR2: ENHRY, SYGVKD. There are 13 residues in the CDR3. DNA for the CDR3: TGTGCATCTACGGGCGGCGGGAGGCATGAGCAGTTCTTC. The encoded protein is CASTGGGRHEQFF.

This clonotype has ten or more counts. V usage is TRBV20-1 and J usage is TRBJ1-6; D is possibly TRBD1 (5 bases). Trimming cost V 8 bases and J 9 bases, with 14 bases left between them. Germline assignment: CDR1 DFQATT and CDR2 SNEGSKA (reference sequence). This CDR3 contains 12 residues. The CDR3, as DNA: TGCAGTCTAGGGGTGTTGGGTTCACCCCTCCACTTT. This sequence encodes CSLGVLGSPLHF.

The chain uses TRBV6-4 and TRBJ2-1; 10 nucleotides line up with TRBD2. CDR1 and CDR2 from the germline V gene are MRHNA and SNTAGT. The CDR3 is 14 residues long. V shed 3 bases and J 10 bases; nucleotides not matched to a gene: 6. CDR3 residues: CASSELAGGGEQFF. The CDR3 bases are TGTGCCAGCAGTGAATTAGCGGGAGGTGGCGAGCAGTTCTTC.